This paragraph reports one T cell receptor beta chain. Which antigen it targets is not known. There are no base qualities to consult, and no much larger clone falls within one base. Whole blood was collected in K2EDTA tubes by collaborating institutions according to the institutions' own protocols. For TCRbeta analysis, collaborators shipped samples in one of three forms: frozen whole blood, isolated PBMCs, or DNA extracted from either of those sample types. The immunoSEQ Assay, a bias-controlled multiplex PCR, was used to amplify TCRbeta CDR3 regions from genomic DNA. In the original analysis: Within the assay, amplification of reference gene primers was used to estimate how many nucleated cells each sample contained. To quantify the absolute abundance of each unique TCRbeta CDR3 rearrangement, sequence reads were collapsed and filtered. For each sample, productive Simpson clonality was calculated as the square root of Simpson's diversity index across productive rearrangements. This immuneACCESS table, as held by TCRdb, lists in-frame sequences with V and J called but not all clones. Of the missing ones, under half trace to an unresolved V gene in checked studies; the others have no known cause. V, J and clone size derive from that table, while D and trimming were established from the DNA sequence. Across this sample there are about 44,000 clones, with under 90% seen only once. The ten biggest clones cover less than 50% of the sample.

The data belong to a study of blood T cell repertoires in COVID-19 (dated by TCRdb to the early 2020s). About the full investigation: Collaborator samples came from the United States, Italy and Spain and covered acute and convalescent phases of COVID-19. The material from the prospective study consisted of cDNA or gDNA derived from T cells, B-cell-depleted T cells, or PBMCs. Deeply sampled blood TCRbeta repertoires from subjects exposed to, actively infected with, or recovered from COVID-19 were included in the dataset. Samples were obtained from the ongoing ImmuneRACE study (first 160 participants) and from 1,000 to 1,500 subjects provided by 6 global collaborators. Sample metadata almost always included a de-identified subject ID, COVID-19 status, age in years and sex. A freely available public database, intended as a resource for researchers studying the immune response to SARS-CoV-2, is where the repertoires were released. Where available, HLA class I and class II types were taken from metadata supplied by the sample provider and were not determined by assay-based typing.

Results and caveats for the whole study, not just this receptor: Clinical and demographic metadata were provided uncurated, with the amount varying by source and participant.

The sequence derives from a human donor in a cohort sampled during active COVID-19. Sequenced sample: peripheral blood.

The CDR3 region: CASSPPTGRYGYTF. The sequence in DNA is TGTGCCAGCAGCCCCCCGACAGGGCGCTATGGCTACACCTTC. The receptor chain draws on TRBV3-1 (or the pseudogene TRBV3-2) and TRBJ1-2; TRBD1 agrees with 7 junctional bases. The germline V gene (reference sequence) sets CDR1 to LGHDT and CDR2 to YNNKEL. V is trimmed back by 4 bases and J by 4 bases, and the junction contains 6 bases that no gene match accounts for. The CDR3 has 14 amino acids, counting the end cysteine and phenylalanine. The only DNA kept is the CDR3, 42 bases in frame from the first base.